The clone carrying this T cell receptor (beta chain) was observed a few times. This record comes from a study of blood T cell repertoires in COVID-19. Overall study context: From the United States, Italy and Spain came samples of acute and convalescent COVID-19. PBMCs, B-cell-depleted T cells, or T cells were the source of the cDNA or gDNA that made up the material.

V dropped 3 bases and J dropped 5; count of bases not matched to a gene: 1. The CDR3 contains 14 residues. Germline V CDR1 and CDR2: MNHEY, SMNVEV (reference sequence). Original handling: Amplifying reference gene primers gave estimates of nucleated cell counts. The protocol was immunoSEQ multiplex PCR, while the TCRdb copy is restricted to in-frame clones and leaves out a portion. V and J calls and clone size follow that table, whereas D and trimming were derived from the DNA. The sample records 90,000 to 120,000 clones, approximately 88% being singletons. The sequence was obtained from a human donor in a cohort sampled during active COVID-19. The sequenced sample consisted of peripheral blood. This sequence joins TRBV27 and TRBJ1-6, with 7 bases fitting TRBD1. The CDR3 here is CASSLTGNNSPLHF. The CDR3 DNA sequence: TGTGCCAGCAGTTTGACAGGGAATAATTCACCCCTCCACTTT.